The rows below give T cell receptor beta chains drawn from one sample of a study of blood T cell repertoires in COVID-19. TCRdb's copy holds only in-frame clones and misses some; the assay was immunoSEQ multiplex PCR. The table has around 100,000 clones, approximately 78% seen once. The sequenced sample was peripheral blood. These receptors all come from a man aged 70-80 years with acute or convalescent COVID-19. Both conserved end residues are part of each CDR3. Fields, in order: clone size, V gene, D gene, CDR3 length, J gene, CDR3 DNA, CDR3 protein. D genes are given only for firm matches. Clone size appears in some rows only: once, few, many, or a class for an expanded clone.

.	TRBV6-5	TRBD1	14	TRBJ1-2	TGTGCCAGCCGCGAACAGGGGGCTCGCAGTGGCTACACCTTC	CASREQGARSGYTF
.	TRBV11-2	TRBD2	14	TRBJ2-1	TGTGCCAGCACTCGGGGACTATGGAACAATGAGCAGTTCTTC	CASTRGLWNNEQFF
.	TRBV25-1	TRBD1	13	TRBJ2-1	TGTGCCAGCAGACAGGGGGCGCGGAATGAGCAGTTCTTC	CASRQGARNEQFF
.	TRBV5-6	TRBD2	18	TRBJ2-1	TGTGCCAGCAGCTCAGTGCGGACTAGCGGGAGGATTCGGGGTGAGCAGTTCTTC	CASSSVRTSGRIRGEQFF
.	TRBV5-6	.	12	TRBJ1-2	TGTGCCAGCAGCTTGGGTTCAGTGGGCTACACCTTC	CASSLGSVGYTF
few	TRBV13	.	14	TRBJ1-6	TGTGCCAGCAGCCCCCCCGGACGGGGTTCACCCCTCCACTTT	CASSPPGRGSPLHF
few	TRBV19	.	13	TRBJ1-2	TGTGCCAGTAGTATTAGACAGAACTATGGCTACACCTTC	CASSIRQNYGYTF
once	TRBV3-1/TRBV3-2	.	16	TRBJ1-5	TGTGCCAGCAGCCAGAAAGGAACCGGAGGCGCTCTGCCCCAGCATTTT	CASSQKGTGGALPQHF
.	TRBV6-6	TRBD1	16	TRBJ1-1	TGTGCCAGCAGTTACTCGACAGGGACCGCGAACACTGAAGCTTTCTTT	CASSYSTGTANTEAFF
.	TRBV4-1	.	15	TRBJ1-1	TGCGCCAGCAGCCAAGATGGCGGGGGGGGCACTGAAGCTTTCTTT	CASSQDGGGGTEAFF
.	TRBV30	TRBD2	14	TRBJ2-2	TGTGCCTGGAGCGGGGGGTCCTCAACCGGGGAGCTGTTTTTT	CAWSGGSSTGELFF
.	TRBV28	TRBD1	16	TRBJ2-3	TGTGCCAGCAGCCCGGACAGGGTGAGAGCTGGAGATACGCAGTATTTT	CASSPDRVRAGDTQYF
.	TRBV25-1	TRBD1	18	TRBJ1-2	TGTGCCAGCAGTGAGCACCCGGGACAGGGGGCAGCTGCCTATGGCTACACCTTC	CASSEHPGQGAAAYGYTF
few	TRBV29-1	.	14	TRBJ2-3	TGCAGCGTTGACCGGCCCCAGGGGACAGATACGCAGTATTTT	CSVDRPQGTDTQYF
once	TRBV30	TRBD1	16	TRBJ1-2	TGTGCCTGGAGTGTCTTAGGAGTGACAGGGAATTTTGGCTACACCTTC	CAWSVLGVTGNFGYTF
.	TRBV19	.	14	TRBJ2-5	TGTGCCAGTAGTCCGCGCGACGGGAAAGAGACCCAGTACTTC	CASSPRDGKETQYF
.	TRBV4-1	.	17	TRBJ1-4	TGCGCCAGCAGCCAAGCTGCGGGACGGCCGGTCAATGAAAAACTGTTTTTT	CASSQAAGRPVNEKLFF
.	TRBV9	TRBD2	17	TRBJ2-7	TGTGCCAGCAGCGTGGGACCCGGGGGGGCCCTTACCTACGAGCAGTACTTC	CASSVGPGGALTYEQYF
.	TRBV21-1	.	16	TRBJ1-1	TGTGCCAGCAGTCTAAACATAGCTACACAATTCACTGAAGCTTTCTTT	CASSLNIATQFTEAFF
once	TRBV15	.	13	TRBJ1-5	TGTGCCACCGCCAAGACGGGAAATCAGCCCCAGCATTTT	CATAKTGNQPQHF
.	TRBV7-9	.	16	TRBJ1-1	TGTGCCAGCAGCGCCAGTGGTGGAGGGCCGGGGACTGAAGCTTTCTTT	CASSASGGGPGTEAFF
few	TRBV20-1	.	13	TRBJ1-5	TGCAGTGCTAGTGGCCCACCAGAAGAGCCCCAGCATTTT	CSASGPPEEPQHF